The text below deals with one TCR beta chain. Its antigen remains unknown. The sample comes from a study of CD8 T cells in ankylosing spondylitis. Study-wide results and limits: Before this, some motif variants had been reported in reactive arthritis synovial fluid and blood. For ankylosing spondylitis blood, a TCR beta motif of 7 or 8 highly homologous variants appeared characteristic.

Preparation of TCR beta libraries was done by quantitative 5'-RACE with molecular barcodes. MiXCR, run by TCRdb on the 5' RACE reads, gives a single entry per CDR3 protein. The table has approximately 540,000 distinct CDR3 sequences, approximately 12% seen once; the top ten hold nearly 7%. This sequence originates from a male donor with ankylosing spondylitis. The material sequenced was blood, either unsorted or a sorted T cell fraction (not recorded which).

The chain's CDR3 is CASSLEMGGTEAFF. The CDR3 nucleotides read TGTGCCAGCAGCTTAGAAATGGGGGGGACTGAAGCTTTCTTT. This chain joins TRBV7-9 and TRBJ1-1, with TRBD1 as a possible D gene (5 bases). Germline V lookup: CDR1 SEHNR, CDR2 FQNEAQ (reference sequence). This CDR3 is built from 14 residues. The V end was cut by 1 base, the J end by 5 bases, with 11 bases between.